These T cell receptor beta chains were read from a single sample in a study of shared clonotypes between healthy human individuals. The protocol was immunoSEQ multiplex PCR, while the TCRdb copy is restricted to in-frame clones and leaves out a portion. The repertoire holds about a million clones, about 80% seen once, with about 1.5% in the top ten. Sample: memory CD4+ T cells sorted from blood. The receptor set was obtained from a man younger than 35 in good health. Each CDR3 is given with its conserved first and last residue. Fields, in order: D gene, clone size, V gene, J gene, CDR3 protein, CDR3 DNA. The D gene is left open where the match is weak. Clone size is not always given. Where it is, it says once, few, many or a class for expanded clones.

>-|once|TRBV5-1|TRBJ1-1
CASSPTGRKDTEAFF
TGCGCCAGCAGCCCAACAGGGAGGAAGGACACTGAAGCTTTCTTT
>-|-|TRBV6-5|TRBJ2-5
CASSWRQQETQYF
TGTGCCAGCAGTTGGAGACAGCAAGAGACCCAGTACTTC
>TRBD2|once|TRBV2|TRBJ2-3
CASSEVGSGGAFGTQYF
TGTGCCAGCAGTGAAGTTGGGAGCGGGGGGGCCTTCGGTACGCAGTATTTT
>-|few|TRBV10-3|TRBJ1-3
CAISGASSGNTIYF
TGTGCCATCAGTGGGGCAAGCTCTGGAAACACCATATATTTT
>-|-|TRBV15|TRBJ1-3
CATSREKLGSSGNTIYF
TGTGCCACCAGCAGAGAAAAATTGGGAAGTTCGGGAAACACCATATATTTT
>-|-|TRBV29-1|TRBJ1-4
CSVGGPEKLFF
TGCAGCGTTGGCGGACCTGAAAAGCTGTTTTTT
>-|-|TRBV2|TRBJ2-2
CASSLTGNTGELFF
TGTGCCAGCAGCCTCACAGGGAACACCGGGGAGCTGTTTTTT
>-|once|TRBV11-2|TRBJ2-1
CASSSAGAGTGSYNEQFF
TGTGCCAGCAGCTCGGCGGGGGCCGGGACTGGGTCCTACAATGAGCAGTTCTTC
>-|-|TRBV4-1|TRBJ1-3
CASSQPPQAYSGNTIYF
TGCGCCAGCAGCCAACCCCCCCAGGCCTACTCTGGAAACACCATATATTTT
>TRBD1|-|TRBV10-3|TRBJ1-2
CATAGTDRLDYGYTF
TGTGCCACTGCCGGGACAGACAGACTAGACTATGGCTACACCTTC
>TRBD2|-|TRBV7-4|TRBJ2-1
CASIGAGRLGSYNEQFF
TGTGCCAGCATCGGAGCGGGGCGCTTGGGCTCCTACAATGAGCAGTTCTTC
>TRBD1|-|TRBV7-2|TRBJ2-7
CASSLTRDRAYYEQYF
TGTGCCAGCAGCCTAACACGGGACAGGGCTTATTACGAGCAGTACTTC
>-|few|TRBV18|TRBJ1-3
CASSPGDTIYF
TGTGCCAGCTCACCCGGGGACACCATATATTTT
>-|-|TRBV30|TRBJ1-1
CAWSLTGSTEAFF
TGTGCCTGGAGTCTCACAGGGAGCACTGAAGCTTTCTTT
>TRBD1|-|TRBV5-4|TRBJ2-7
CASSLQDRGRYEQYF
TGTGCCAGCAGCTTACAGGACAGGGGGCGGTACGAGCAGTACTTC
>-|once|TRBV7-9|TRBJ2-5
CASSLAWLIQETQYF
TGTGCCAGCAGCTTAGCTTGGTTGATACAAGAGACCCAGTACTTC
>-|-|TRBV5-1|TRBJ2-1
CASSLEAEQFF
TGCGCCAGCAGCTTGGAGGCGGAGCAGTTCTTC
>-|-|TRBV27|TRBJ1-5
CASSLSPGSNQPQHF
TGTGCCAGCAGTTTAAGCCCCGGGAGCAATCAGCCCCAGCATTTT
>TRBD1|-|TRBV7-2|TRBJ1-2
CASTLTLTGGNGYTF
TGTGCCAGCACCCTTACTCTCACAGGGGGAAATGGCTACACCTTC
>-|-|TRBV7-9|TRBJ2-3
CASSTGQRSTQYF
TGTGCCAGCAGCACAGGGCAGCGGTCGACGCAGTATTTT
>-|-|TRBV6-6|TRBJ2-7
CASREQGSSYEQYF
TGTGCCAGCAGAGAACAGGGTTCCTCCTACGAGCAGTACTTC
>TRBD1|-|TRBV10-2|TRBJ1-1
CASSRTGGITEAFF
TGCGCCAGCAGTCGGACAGGGGGCATCACTGAAGCTTTCTTT
>-|-|TRBV19|TRBJ1-2
CASSIGWDVGGYTF
TGTGCCAGTAGTATAGGATGGGACGTTGGTGGCTACACCTTC
>TRBD2|-|TRBV11-2|TRBJ2-4
CASSLDRLAGGLRAKNIQYF
TGTGCCAGCAGCTTAGATCGGCTAGCGGGGGGGCTAAGGGCCAAAAACATTCAGTACTTC
>-|once|TRBV2|TRBJ2-2
CASSGRGTNTGELFF
TGTGCCAGCAGTGGTCGGGGTACGAACACCGGGGAGCTGTTTTTT
>TRBD2|few|TRBV5-6|TRBJ2-7
CASSPGTSANYEQYF
TGTGCCAGCAGCCCCGGGACTAGCGCCAACTACGAGCAGTACTTC
>-|-|TRBV11-2|TRBJ1-6
CASSLVGRASPLHF
TGTGCCAGCAGCTTAGTCGGCAGGGCTTCACCCCTCCACTTT
>-|-|TRBV4-1|TRBJ2-1
CASSLSGLGSYNEQFF
TGCGCCAGCAGCCTCTCCGGACTGGGCTCCTACAATGAGCAGTTCTTC
>TRBD1|many|TRBV30|TRBJ1-4
CAWSSRQGEKLFF
TGTGCCTGGAGTTCCCGACAGGGAGAAAAACTGTTTTTT
>TRBD2|-|TRBV18|TRBJ2-7
CASSPQTSVSEQYF
TGTGCCAGCTCACCACAGACTAGCGTTTCCGAGCAGTACTTC
>-|-|TRBV5-1|TRBJ2-3
CASSSEGSDTQYF
TGCGCCAGCAGCTCCGAGGGGTCGGATACGCAGTATTTT
>TRBD1|-|TRBV27|TRBJ2-1
CASSEGGTGSGNEQFF
TGTGCCAGCAGTGAAGGAGGGACAGGGTCCGGCAATGAGCAGTTCTTC
>TRBD1|-|TRBV27|TRBJ1-3
CASRQGAGNTIYF
TGTGCCAGCAGGCAGGGGGCCGGAAACACCATATATTTT
>-|-|TRBV7-9|TRBJ2-7
CASSIDHYEQYF
TGTGCCAGCAGCATAGACCACTACGAGCAGTACTTC